The entry below describes one TCR beta chain. The data are from a study of chemoradiotherapy in HPV16-positive cancers. The repertoire was sequenced with immunoSEQ multiplex PCR; TCRdb's copy has only in-frame clones and lacks some. Of roughly 3,300 clones listed, over 85% are singletons. From germline, CDR1 is LGHNA and CDR2 YNFKEQ. This CDR3 has 16 residues. The ends lost 2 bases at V and 1 base at J; junction bases unmatched: 8. Specimen collection occurred from a patient who underwent chemoradiotherapy. The chain couples TRBV4-2 to TRBJ2-7; 7 nucleotides agree with TRBD2. The TCR comes from a human donor with HPV-associated anogenital cancer. The CDR3 sequence is CASSQSPSGDSYEQYF. For the CDR3, the DNA is TGTGCCAGCAGCCAAAGCCCTAGCGGTGATTCCTACGAGCAGTACTTC.